These 23 T cell receptor beta chains originate from one sample sequenced in a study of T-cell memory formation after mild COVID-19. TCRdb re-called the 5' RACE reads with MiXCR, one entry per CDR3 protein. The table shows about 430,000 distinct CDR3 sequences, with less than 25% occurring only once. Material: PBMCs or a T cell subset sorted from them (not recorded which). All receptors come from an adult woman who had mild COVID-19 (a few samples of this study predate the infection). Cell type and time point are not known.

The gene calls are TRBV24-1 and TRBJ2-3; weak D call: TRBD2 (6 bases). Germline V CDR1 and CDR2: KGHDR, SFDVKD. The CDR3 is 14 residues long. V lost 3 bases and J lost 5, with 11 bases in between. As DNA, the CDR3 is TGTGCCACCAGTGATGGCGGGGCCGTAGATACGCAGTATTTT. Encoded protein: CATSDGGAVDTQYF.

The chain is built from TRBV7-2 and TRBJ1-5, with D perhaps matching TRBD1 (5 bases). The CDR3 is made up of 14 amino acids. V lost 6 bases and J 4 bases, leaving 13 bases between the germline ends. Germline V lookup: CDR1 SGHTA, CDR2 FQGNSA. The CDR3 reads CASSHGHTNQPQHF. DNA for the CDR3: TGTGCCAGCAGTCATGGACATACGAATCAGCCCCAGCATTTT.

The J gene is TRBJ1-6, the V gene TRBV7-3, with D maybe TRBD1 (5 bases). V was clipped by 5 bases and J by 6 bases, with 14 bases between them. Germline CDR1 reads SGHTA; CDR2 reads FQGTGA. There are 15 residues in the CDR3. This chain's CDR3 is CASSRSQGSNSPLHF. The CDR3 bases are TGTGCCAGCAGCCGCTCCCAGGGAAGTAATTCACCCCTCCACTTT.

This clonotype was observed a few times. The gene calls are TRBV7-9 and TRBJ2-1, with 8 bases lining up with TRBD2. J was trimmed by 3 bases and V by 1 base; bases with no gene match: 11. The germline gives CDR1 SEHNR, CDR2 FQNEAQ (reference sequence). CDR3 length equals 18 residues. CDR3 loop: CASSLVAGSVPYYNEQFF. The CDR3 coding sequence is TGTGCCAGCAGCTTAGTAGCGGGGAGCGTCCCCTACTACAATGAGCAGTTCTTC.

This clonotype was observed a handful of times. The chain uses TRBV5-1 and TRBJ2-7; 10 bases fit TRBD1. The CDR3 runs to 14 residues. Trimming removed 3 bases from V and 5 bases from J; junction bases left unmatched: 5. In germline, CDR1 is SGHRS, CDR2 YFSETQ. The DNA for the CDR3 is TGCGCCAGCAGCTCCGGACAGGGGGACGACGAGCAGTACTTC. Its protein is CASSSGQGDDEQYF.

The V call is TRBV6-1, the J call TRBJ1-1, with D hard to call. Germline V gene lookup returns CDR1 MNHNS and CDR2 SASEGT. The CDR3 is made up of 11 amino acids. V lost 8 bases to trimming and J lost 1 base, with 5 bases between them. The CDR3 DNA is TGTGCCAGCCTAAGGAACACTGAAGCTTTCTTT. Protein product: CASLRNTEAFF.

This clonotype has just a few counts. The chain links TRBV10-3 to TRBJ1-1; no definite D call. CDR3 length: 11 residues. In germline, CDR1 is ENHRY, CDR2 SYGVKD. V was shortened by 9 bases and J by 1 base, with 6 bases between the two germline ends. The CDR3 spells CAIRTNTEAFF. Written as DNA, the CDR3 is TGTGCCATTCGGACGAACACTGAAGCTTTCTTT.

This clonotype has a handful of counts. This chain uses TRBV7-9 with TRBJ2-7; D is undetermined. The ends were cut back, 0 bases at V and 6 bases at J, with 15 bases in the middle. Germline CDR1 reads SEHNR; CDR2 reads FQNEAQ (reference sequence). This CDR3 spans 15 amino acids. CDR3 sequence: CASSLASIPQSEQYF. The CDR3 DNA sequence: TGTGCCAGCAGCTTAGCGTCGATCCCCCAGTCCGAGCAGTACTTC.

The chain carries TRBV19 and TRBJ1-2, with TRBD1 identical over 10 bases. The CDR3 loop spans 13 amino acids. Trimming took 4 bases from V and 8 from J; bases not matched to a gene: 4. CDR1 and CDR2 (germline): LNHDA, SQIVND (reference sequence). As DNA, the CDR3 is TGTGCCAGTAGTAGGGACAGGGGTGAAGGCTACACCTTC. This sequence encodes CASSRDRGEGYTF.

This clonotype was found a few times. This chain links TRBV11-2 with TRBJ2-1, with 9 bases matching TRBD2. The germline gives CDR1 SGHAT, CDR2 FQNNGV. V shed 3 bases and J 8 bases; nucleotides not matched to a gene: 14. The CDR3 totals 17 residues. The CDR3 DNA follows: TGTGCCAGCAGCTTGGGAATAGCGGGAGCCGCTTTCGATGAGCAGTTCTTC. Amino acids: CASSLGIAGAAFDEQFF.

The CDR3 sequence is CASKGHSIQYF. As DNA, the CDR3 is TGTGCCAGCAAAGGACATTCCATTCAGTACTTC. The chain carries TRBV11-1 and TRBJ2-4; D is perhaps TRBD1 (5 bases). Looked up from germline, CDR1 is SGHAT and CDR2 is FQDESV (reference sequence). The CDR3 totals 11 residues. The ends were cut back, 7 bases at V and 9 bases at J, with 10 bases in the middle.

This clonotype was seen more than once but under ten times. The chain carries TRBV7-9 and TRBJ2-7, with D possibly being TRBD1 or TRBD2 (5 bases each). The CDR3 loop spans 13 amino acids. Germline CDR1 is SEHNR and CDR2 is FQNEAQ (reference sequence). Trimming took 5 bases from V and 8 from J, leaving 16 bases between them. CDR3 sequence reads: CASSRGGSGKQYF. DNA for the CDR3: TGTGCCAGCAGCCGGGGCGGATCTGGTAAGCAGTACTTC.

This clonotype was seen a handful of times. The chain is built from TRBV24-1 and TRBJ2-3; D gene uncertain. Trimming stripped 3 bases from V and 2 bases from J, with 2 bases between. The CDR3 consists of 12 residues. The V gene's germline CDR1 is KGHDR and CDR2 SFDVKD. The CDR3 protein is CATSDITDTQYF. In nucleotides, the CDR3 is TGTGCCACCAGTGATATCACAGATACGCAGTATTTT.

V is TRBV24-1 and J is TRBJ2-5, with 8 bases matching TRBD2. The CDR3 totals 15 residues. Germline CDR1 reads KGHDR; CDR2 reads SFDVKD. The V segment lost 3 bases and the J segment 5 bases; nucleotides outside the gene matches: 7. The CDR3 region is CATSDPLAGGETQYF. The CDR3 DNA reads TGTGCCACCAGTGATCCCCTAGCGGGCGGGGAGACCCAGTACTTC.

J is TRBJ2-2 and V is TRBV7-9, with 10 bases fitting TRBD2. With 5 bases clipped from V and 5 bases from J, the junction kept 14 bases outside the gene matches. This CDR3 spans 18 amino acids. Looked up from germline, CDR1 is SEHNR and CDR2 is FQNEAQ (reference sequence). The CDR3 DNA sequence: TGTGCCAGCAGCCCTCCAGTCTCTAGCGGGAGTCGTACCGGGGAGCTGTTTTTT. It translates to CASSPPVSSGSRTGELFF.

The chain recombines TRBV7-6 with TRBJ2-7; 7 bases match TRBD1. This CDR3 is built from 15 residues. V lost 1 base to trimming and J lost 2 bases; unmatched junction nucleotides: 5. From germline, CDR1 is SGHVS and CDR2 FNYEAQ. CDR3 loop: CASSLEGTATYEQYF. The CDR3 coding sequence is TGTGCCAGCAGCTTAGAAGGGACAGCTACCTACGAGCAGTACTTC.

This clonotype came up a few times. The gene calls are TRBV9 and TRBJ1-1; 10 bases map to TRBD1. V was clipped by 3 bases and J by 1 base; unmatched bases: 9. Per the germline V gene, CDR1 is SGDLS and CDR2 is YYNGEE. The CDR3 spans 17 residues. CDR3 loop: CASSARLTGGKNTEAFF. The CDR3 bases are TGTGCCAGCAGCGCCCGACTGACAGGGGGCAAGAACACTGAAGCTTTCTTT.

The gene calls are TRBV9 and TRBJ2-3; D could derive from TRBD1 or TRBD2 (5 bases each). The germline V and J ends were trimmed by 6 bases and 0 bases, with 11 bases remaining between them. Germline V CDR1 and CDR2: SGDLS, YYNGEE. There are 14 residues in the CDR3. CDR3 DNA: TGTGCCAGCAAGGGGCGGACTAGCACAGATACGCAGTATTTT. It encodes CASKGRTSTDTQYF.

The gene calls are TRBV6-2 or TRBV6-3 and TRBJ2-1; 9 nucleotides match TRBD2. CDR1 is MNHEY and CDR2 is SVGEGT in the germline V gene. J was trimmed by 8 bases and V by 2 bases; bases with no gene match: 10. CDR3 length: 16 residues. The CDR3, as DNA: TGTGCCAGCAGTTACAGAGGCGGGAGGGCCACGGATGAGCAGTTCTTC. Protein sequence: CASSYRGGRATDEQFF.

The J gene is TRBJ2-5, the V gene TRBV7-6; D possibly corresponds to TRBD1 (6 bases). V was cut by 6 bases and J by 1 base, with 12 bases left in between. From germline, CDR1 is SGHVS and CDR2 FNYEAQ. CDR3 size: 14 residues. The CDR3 protein is CASRVGASQETQYF. The CDR3 DNA is TGTGCCAGCAGAGTGGGGGCTTCCCAAGAGACCCAGTACTTC. The full variable domain, completed using reference TRBV7-6 and TRBJ2-5, is GAGVSQSPRYKVTKRGQDVALRCDPISGHVSLYWYRQALGQGPEFLTYFNYEAQQDKSGLPNDRFSAERPEGSISTLTIQRTEQRDSAMYRCASRVGASQETQYFGPGTRLLVL.

The chain is built from TRBV20-1 and TRBJ1-2; the match to TRBD1 covers 8 bases. The CDR3 sequence is 15 residues long. CDR1 DFQATT and CDR2 SNEGSKA come from the germline V gene (reference sequence). Trimming took 6 bases from V and 6 from J; bases not matched to a gene: 15. In DNA, the CDR3 is TGCAGTGCCGGACAAACAGACAGGGGAAAGGATGGCTACACCTTC. Translating gives CSAGQTDRGKDGYTF.

The rearrangement links TRBV2 to TRBJ2-7; 7 bases line up with TRBD1. The J segment lost 9 bases and the V segment lost 6 bases, leaving 8 bases of the junction unmatched. The CDR3 contains 12 residues. Germline V CDR1 and CDR2: SNHLY, FYNNEI. CDR3 sequence: CASSGDSTAQYF. The CDR3 coding sequence is TGTGCCAGCAGCGGGGACAGTACAGCGCAGTACTTC.

This clonotype was seen a handful of times. This chain uses TRBV20-1 with TRBJ2-1; 12 nucleotides agree with TRBD2. Germline V gives CDR1 DFQATT, CDR2 SNEGSKA (reference sequence). The trim removed 2 bases at V and 6 bases at J, leaving 5 bases unmatched. The CDR3 runs to 15 residues. CDR3 residues: CSARPASGRGNEQFF. The DNA for the CDR3 is TGCAGTGCTAGACCCGCTAGCGGGAGGGGCAATGAGCAGTTCTTC.